These 20 T cell receptor beta chains were sequenced from one sample in a study of blood T cell repertoires in COVID-19. Only in-frame clones appear in the TCRdb table, and some are missing; sequencing was by immunoSEQ multiplex PCR. The table has 190,000 or so clones, 70% to 90% seen once; the top ten hold 3.5% to 5%. The sample comprised peripheral blood. These receptors all come from a woman aged 30 to 39 with acute or convalescent COVID-19.

Only a few counts were recorded for this clone. The gene calls are TRBV5-5 and TRBJ2-7; weak D call: TRBD2 (6 bases). Between the trimmed V and J ends, which lost 4 bases and 1 base, there was a span of 18 bases. The CDR3 is 16 amino acids. Germline CDR1 is SGHKS and CDR2 is YYEKEE (reference sequence). CDR3 bases: TGTGCCAGCAGCCAATCAACGACCGGGACTTCCTACGAGCAGTACTTC. This codes for CASSQSTTGTSYEQYF.

Notes on this clone: The same CDR3 can be traced to other DNA sequences in this sample. V and J are TRBV5-4 and TRBJ1-2; D possibly corresponds to TRBD1 (6 bases). The CDR3 loop spans 12 amino acids. Trimming removed 4 bases at V and 5 bases at J, with 9 bases between. Germline V gives CDR1 SGHNT, CDR2 YYREEE (reference sequence). The CDR3 coding sequence is TGTGCCAGCAGCCCGGACAGTTATGGCTACACCTTC. Protein sequence: CASSPDSYGYTF.

The rearrangement uses TRBV29-1 and TRBJ1-2; 9 positions agree with TRBD1. From germline, CDR1 is SQVTM and CDR2 ANQGSEA. The junction had 2 bases not matched to a gene; V was cut back by 4 bases and J by 5 bases. This CDR3 spans 12 amino acids. The CDR3 coding sequence is TGCAGCGTTGTACAGGGGGCTTATGGCTACACCTTC. Encoded protein: CSVVQGAYGYTF.

The chain couples TRBV20-1 to TRBJ2-7, with D possibly TRBD1 on 5 matching bases. The V gene's germline CDR1 is DFQATT and CDR2 SNEGSKA (reference sequence). This CDR3 contains 10 residues. V was clipped by 7 bases and J by 6 bases, with 10 bases between them. Here the CDR3 DNA reads TGCAGTGGGTCCAGGGCCGAGCAGTACTTC. Its protein is CSGSRAEQYF.

This rearrangement joins TRBV2 to TRBJ2-2; TRBD2 matches 13 bases. V shed 6 bases, J shed 12 bases, and the junction held 10 bases outside the gene matches. There are 15 residues in the CDR3. Germline V CDR1 and CDR2: SNHLY, FYNNEI. The chain's CDR3 is CASSLPGTSGIKLFF. CDR3 sequence (DNA): TGTGCCAGCAGCCTCCCCGGGACTAGCGGGATTAAGCTGTTTTTT.

V and J are TRBV5-4 and TRBJ2-7; TRBD2 agrees at 8 bases. The J segment lost 0 bases and the V segment lost 3 bases, leaving 8 bases of the junction unmatched. Germline V gives CDR1 SGHNT, CDR2 YYREEE (reference sequence). The CDR3 has 16 residues. The CDR3 DNA sequence: TGTGCCAGCAGCTCCACGACTAGCGAGAGCTCCTACGAGCAGTACTTC. Translated, it gives CASSSTTSESSYEQYF.

The sample holds a few counts of this clone. The rearrangement uses TRBV7-9 and TRBJ2-2; D not certain. Germline V gene sequence: CDR1 SEHNR, CDR2 FQNEAQ (reference sequence). The CDR3 runs 14 residues. Trimming pared 1 base from V and 5 bases from J, leaving 8 bases between. The CDR3 DNA reads as TGTGCCAGCAGCTTAGTTCGGAGAACCGGGGAGCTGTTTTTT. Encoded protein: CASSLVRRTGELFF.

The rearrangement uses TRBV30 and TRBJ1-5, with D unclear. V was shortened by 1 base and J by 7 bases, with 11 bases between the two germline ends. The germline V gene encodes CDR1 GTSNPN and CDR2 SVGIG (reference sequence). The CDR3 is 13 residues long. CDR3 coding DNA: TGTGCCTGGAGTGGGACTCGCGACCAGCCCCAGCATTTT. It yields the protein CAWSGTRDQPQHF.

The chain joins TRBV19 to TRBJ2-1; 10 bases map to TRBD2. V lost 1 base, J lost 5 bases, and 8 bases stayed unmatched. The CDR3 is 17 residues long. The germline CDR1 and CDR2 sequences are LNHDA and SQIVND (reference sequence). The CDR3 DNA reads as TGTGCCAGTAGTATAGGGCCGTCGAGCGGGAGGGACAATGAGCAGTTCTTC. Protein product: CASSIGPSSGRDNEQFF.

The rearrangement joins TRBV5-1 to TRBJ1-1, with 7 nucleotides matching TRBD1. V trimming: 3 bases; J trimming: 4 bases; junction bases outside the gene matches: 9. CDR3 size: 15 residues. The V gene's germline CDR1 is SGHRS and CDR2 YFSETQ. The CDR3: CASSYEDGDSTEAFF. The CDR3 coding sequence is TGCGCCAGCAGCTATGAGGACGGGGACAGCACTGAAGCTTTCTTT.

CDR3 nucleotides: TGCGCCAGCAGCACTAGGCCCTCTGGCGAGCAGTTCTTC. Translation: CASSTRPSGEQFF. V is TRBV5-1 and J is TRBJ2-1, with TRBD2 as a possible D gene (5 bases). V lost 4 bases to trimming and J lost 10 bases, with 15 bases between them. This CDR3 region has 13 residues. Germline values: CDR1 SGHRS, CDR2 YFSETQ. Combining the CDR3 with reference TRBV5-1 and TRBJ2-1 gives the whole variable domain KAGVTQTPRYLIKTRGQQVTLSCSPISGHRSVSWYQQTPGQGLQFLFEYFSETQRNKGNFPGRFSGRQFSNSRSEMNVSTLELGDSALYLCASSTRPSGEQFFGPGTRLTVL.

This chain links TRBV7-9 with TRBJ1-5, with 7 bases fitting TRBD1. The CDR3 has 18 amino acids. V trimming: 5 bases; J trimming: 2 bases; junction bases outside the gene matches: 15. Germline V gene sequence: CDR1 SEHNR, CDR2 FQNEAQ (reference sequence). CDR3 amino acids: CASSPETGAGDGNQPQHF. CDR3 nucleotide sequence: TGTGCCAGCAGCCCCGAAACAGGGGCTGGGGATGGCAATCAGCCCCAGCATTTT.

The chain carries TRBV29-1 and TRBJ2-2; D is uncertain. There are 12 residues in the CDR3. V gave up 4 bases and J gave up 4 bases, with 7 bases separating them. Germline V lookup: CDR1 SQVTM, CDR2 ANQGSEA. The CDR3 coding sequence is TGCAGCGTTGGTAGTGGCACCGGGGAGCTGTTTTTT. Amino acid sequence: CSVGSGTGELFF.

In its sample, this clone was seen once. The V call is TRBV4-2, the J call TRBJ2-7; possibly TRBD1 for D (5 bases). This CDR3 comprises 16 residues. The germline gives CDR1 LGHNA, CDR2 YNFKEQ. Trimming took 0 bases from V and 1 from J, leaving 13 bases between them. For the CDR3, the DNA is TGTGCCAGCAGCCAAGATAAATTAAGGGGTTCCTACGAGCAGTACTTC. Its protein product is CASSQDKLRGSYEQYF.

This rearrangement joins TRBV2 to TRBJ2-7, with 9 bases identical to TRBD1. Germline V CDR1 and CDR2: SNHLY, FYNNEI. The CDR3 runs to 15 residues. V lost 6 bases, J lost 4 bases, and 10 bases stayed unmatched. This chain's CDR3 is CASRRAPGQGYEQYF. The CDR3 DNA reads TGTGCCAGCAGGAGGGCCCCGGGACAGGGATACGAGCAGTACTTC.

The rearrangement joins TRBV7-2 to TRBJ1-4; D not certain. The CDR3 runs 12 residues. With 3 bases removed from V and 7 bases from J, the gap between germline ends came to 6 bases. Germline values: CDR1 SGHTA, CDR2 FQGNSA. CDR3 DNA: TGTGCCAGCAGCTTTGGGCGTGAAAAACTGTTTTTT. This translates into CASSFGREKLFF.

There are a few counts of this clone. The rearrangement joins TRBV19 to TRBJ1-6; D may be TRBD1 (6 bases). CDR1 and CDR2 from the germline V gene are LNHDA and SQIVND (reference sequence). Trimming took 6 bases from V and 0 from J, leaving 9 bases between them. This CDR3 region has 15 residues. CDR3 DNA sequence: TGTGCCAGTAGGAGGGGGAACTCCTATAATTCACCCCTCCACTTT. This sequence encodes CASRRGNSYNSPLHF.

The chain employs TRBV6-5 and TRBJ2-1, with 10 bases identical to TRBD1. Germline V gives CDR1 MNHEY, CDR2 SVGAGI. V lost 6 bases, J lost 10 bases, and 6 bases stayed unmatched. This CDR3 spans 13 amino acids. The DNA of the CDR3 is TGTGCCAGCAGCAGCCGGGACAGGGGCGAGCAGTTCTTC. Translated: CASSSRDRGEQFF.

This chain joins TRBV28 and TRBJ1-1; D remains ambiguous. The CDR3 runs 11 residues. The V gene lost 1 base and the J gene lost 11 bases, with 8 bases spanning the gap. The germline CDR1 and CDR2 sequences are MDHEN and SYDVKM. The CDR3: CASSLYGEAFF. The CDR3 region has the DNA TGTGCCAGCAGTTTATATGGGGAGGCTTTCTTT.

The chain joins TRBV7-9 to TRBJ2-2; D gene unclear. Germline V CDR1 and CDR2: SEHNR, FQNEAQ (reference sequence). The CDR3 has 16 amino acids. Trimming pared 4 bases from V and 2 bases from J, leaving 14 bases between. The CDR3 DNA sequence: TGTGCCAGCAGCTCCGGGTCCTCCATTAACACCGGGGAGCTGTTTTTT. This encodes CASSSGSSINTGELFF.